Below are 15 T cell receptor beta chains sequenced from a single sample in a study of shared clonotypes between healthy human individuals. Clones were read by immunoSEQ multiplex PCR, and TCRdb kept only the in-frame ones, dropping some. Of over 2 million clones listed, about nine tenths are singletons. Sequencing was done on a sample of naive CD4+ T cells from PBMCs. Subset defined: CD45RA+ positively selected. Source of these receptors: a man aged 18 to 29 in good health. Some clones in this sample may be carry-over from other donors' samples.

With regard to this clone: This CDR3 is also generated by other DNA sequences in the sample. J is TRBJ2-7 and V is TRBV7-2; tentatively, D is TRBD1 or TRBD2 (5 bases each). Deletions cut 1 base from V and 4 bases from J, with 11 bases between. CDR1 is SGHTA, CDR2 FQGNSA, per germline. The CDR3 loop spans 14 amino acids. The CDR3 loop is CASSLGQGRYEQYF. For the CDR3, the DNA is TGTGCCAGCAGCTTAGGGCAGGGACGGTACGAGCAGTACTTC.

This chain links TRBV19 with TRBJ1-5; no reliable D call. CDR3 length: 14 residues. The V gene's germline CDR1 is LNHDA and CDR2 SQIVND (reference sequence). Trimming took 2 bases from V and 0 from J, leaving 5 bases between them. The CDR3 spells CASSISVSNQPQHF. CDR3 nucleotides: TGTGCCAGTAGTATATCGGTTAGCAATCAGCCCCAGCATTTT.

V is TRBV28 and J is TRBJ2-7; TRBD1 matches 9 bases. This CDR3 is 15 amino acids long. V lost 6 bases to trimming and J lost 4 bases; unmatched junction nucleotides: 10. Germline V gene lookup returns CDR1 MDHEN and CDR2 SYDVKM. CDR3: CASRRYRGLVYEQYF. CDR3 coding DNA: TGTGCCAGCAGACGTTACAGGGGGCTTGTGTACGAGCAGTACTTC.

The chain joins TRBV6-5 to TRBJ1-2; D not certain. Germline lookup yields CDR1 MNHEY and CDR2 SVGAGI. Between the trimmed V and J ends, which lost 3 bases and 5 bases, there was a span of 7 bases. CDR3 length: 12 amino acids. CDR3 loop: CASSYPDYGYTF. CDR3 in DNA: TGTGCCAGCAGTTATCCAGATTATGGCTACACCTTC.

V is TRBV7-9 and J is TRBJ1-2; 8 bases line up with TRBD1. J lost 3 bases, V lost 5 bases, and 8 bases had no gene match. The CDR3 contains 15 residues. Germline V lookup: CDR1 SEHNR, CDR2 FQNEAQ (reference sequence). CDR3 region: CASSIGQGADYGYTF. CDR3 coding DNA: TGTGCCAGCAGCATAGGACAGGGCGCGGACTATGGCTACACCTTC.

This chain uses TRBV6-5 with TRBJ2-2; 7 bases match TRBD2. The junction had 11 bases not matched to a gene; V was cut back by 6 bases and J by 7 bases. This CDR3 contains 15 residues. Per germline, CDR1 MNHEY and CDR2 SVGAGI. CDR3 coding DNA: TGTGCCAGCAGCTTTAGAATACAGCGGGGCGGGGAGCTGTTTTTT. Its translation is CASSFRIQRGGELFF.

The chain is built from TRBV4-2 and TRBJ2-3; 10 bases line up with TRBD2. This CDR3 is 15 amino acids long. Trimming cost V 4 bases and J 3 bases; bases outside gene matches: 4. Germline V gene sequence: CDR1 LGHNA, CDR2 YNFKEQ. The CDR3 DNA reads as TGTGCCAGCAGCCCGTCAGCGGGGGGGACAGATACGCAGTATTTT. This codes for CASSPSAGGTDTQYF.

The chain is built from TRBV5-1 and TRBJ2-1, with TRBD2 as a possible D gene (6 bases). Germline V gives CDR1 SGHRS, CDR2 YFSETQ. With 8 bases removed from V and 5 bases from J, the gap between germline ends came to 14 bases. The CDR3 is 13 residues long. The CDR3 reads CASSRDSNNEQFF. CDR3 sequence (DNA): TGCGCCAGTTCGCGGGACTCTAACAATGAGCAGTTCTTC.

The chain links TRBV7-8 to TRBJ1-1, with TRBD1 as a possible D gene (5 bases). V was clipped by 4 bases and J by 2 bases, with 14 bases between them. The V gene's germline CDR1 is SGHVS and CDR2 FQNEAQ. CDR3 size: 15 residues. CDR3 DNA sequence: TGTGCCAGCAGCTGGACCGGGACGGCTAACACTGAAGCTTTCTTT. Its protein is CASSWTGTANTEAFF.

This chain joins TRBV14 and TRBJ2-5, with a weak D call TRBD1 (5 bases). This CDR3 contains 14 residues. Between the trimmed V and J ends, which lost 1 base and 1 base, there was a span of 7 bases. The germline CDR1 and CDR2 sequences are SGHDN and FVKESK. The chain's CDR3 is CASSQGGIQETQYF. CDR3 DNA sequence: TGTGCCAGCAGCCAAGGGGGCATCCAAGAGACCCAGTACTTC.

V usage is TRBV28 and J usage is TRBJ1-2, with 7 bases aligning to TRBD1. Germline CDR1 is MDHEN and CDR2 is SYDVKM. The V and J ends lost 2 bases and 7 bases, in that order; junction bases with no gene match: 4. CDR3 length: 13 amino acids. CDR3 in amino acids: CASSLPNRGGYTF. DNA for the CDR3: TGTGCCAGCAGTTTACCGAACAGGGGTGGCTACACCTTC.

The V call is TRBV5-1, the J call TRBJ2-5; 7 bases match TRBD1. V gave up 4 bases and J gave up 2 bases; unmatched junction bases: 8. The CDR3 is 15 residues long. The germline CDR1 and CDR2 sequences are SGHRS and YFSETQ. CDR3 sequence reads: CASSIPGQMQETQYF. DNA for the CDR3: TGCGCCAGCAGCATACCGGGACAGATGCAAGAGACCCAGTACTTC.

CDR3 nucleotides: TGTGCCAGCTCCGCAGTTCCGAACACTGAAGCTTTCTTT. This encodes CASSAVPNTEAFF. This sequence joins TRBV18 and TRBJ1-1; D unclear. Looked up from germline, CDR1 is KGHSH and CDR2 is LQKENI. Between the trimmed V and J ends, which lost 6 bases and 1 base, there was a span of 9 bases. The CDR3 loop spans 13 amino acids.

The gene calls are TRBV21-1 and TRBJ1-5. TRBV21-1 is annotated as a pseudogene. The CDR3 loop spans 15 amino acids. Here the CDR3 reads CASSKRVQDNQPQHF. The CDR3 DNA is TGTGCCAGCAGCAAAAGGGTTCAGGACAATCAGCCCCAGCATTTT.

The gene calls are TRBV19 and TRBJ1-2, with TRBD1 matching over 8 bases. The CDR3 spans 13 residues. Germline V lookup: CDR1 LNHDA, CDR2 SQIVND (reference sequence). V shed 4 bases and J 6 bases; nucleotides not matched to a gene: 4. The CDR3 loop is CASSTYRGNGYTF. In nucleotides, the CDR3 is TGTGCCAGTAGTACCTACAGGGGGAATGGCTACACCTTC. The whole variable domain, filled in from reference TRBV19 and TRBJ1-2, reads DGGITQSPKYLFRKEGQNVTLSCEQNLNHDAMYWYRQDPGQGLRLIYYSQIVNDFQKGDIAEGYSVSREKKESFPLTVTSAQKNPTAFYLCASSTYRGNGYTFGSGTRLTVV.